The 19 T cell receptor beta chains below come from one sample, sequenced in a study of blood T cell repertoires in COVID-19. Profiling relied on immunoSEQ multiplex PCR, and the TCRdb table lists in-frame clones only, not all of them. Here the sample spans about 59,000 clones, around 81% being singletons. The specimen sequenced was peripheral blood. Source of these receptors: a man aged 55 to 70 with acute or convalescent COVID-19.

The chain links TRBV5-6 to TRBJ2-5, with 7 bases identical to TRBD1. With 2 bases clipped from V and 6 bases from J, the junction kept 1 base outside the gene matches. CDR1 is SGHDT, CDR2 YYEEEE, per germline. The CDR3 has 12 residues. The CDR3 spells CASSLQGKTQYF. CDR3 nucleotide sequence: TGTGCCAGCAGCTTACAGGGGAAGACCCAGTACTTC.

The chain links TRBV9 to TRBJ1-6; D possibly corresponds to TRBD1 (6 bases). Deletions cut 5 bases from V and 7 bases from J, with 13 bases between. Germline CDR1 reads SGDLS; CDR2 reads YYNGEE. The CDR3 covers 14 residues. CDR3 bases: TGTGCCAGCAGAGCATCCGGACAGAATTCACCCCTCCACTTT. It codes for CASRASGQNSPLHF.

The rearrangement uses TRBV3-1 (or the pseudogene TRBV3-2) and TRBJ2-1; D possibly corresponds to TRBD2 (7 bases). The V gene lost 11 bases and the J gene lost 4 bases, with 18 bases spanning the gap. This CDR3 region has 14 residues. CDR1 LGHDT and CDR2 YNNKEL come from the germline V gene (reference sequence). The CDR3 bases are TGTGCCCGCGGGGGAGGGGGGCGATACAATGAGCAGTTCTTC. Translation: CARGGGGRYNEQFF.

V and J are TRBV5-1 and TRBJ2-7, with 8 nucleotides matching TRBD1. CDR1 and CDR2 (germline): SGHRS, YFSETQ. V lost 2 bases and J lost 2; bases outside the gene matches: 3. There are 14 residues in the CDR3. CDR3 loop: CASSLGQGAYEQYF. The CDR3, as DNA: TGCGCCAGCAGCTTAGGACAGGGCGCCTACGAGCAGTACTTC.

This sequence joins TRBV5-6 and TRBJ1-3, with TRBD1 identical over 9 bases. The junction had 6 bases not matched to a gene; V was cut back by 4 bases and J by 4 bases. Per germline, CDR1 SGHDT and CDR2 YYEEEE. This CDR3 has 15 amino acids. The CDR3 coding sequence is TGTGCCAGCAGCCTGGGGACAGGGAGCGGAAACACCATATATTTT. It translates to CASSLGTGSGNTIYF.

The rearrangement links TRBV7-2 to TRBJ2-7; TRBD2 aligns across 8 bases. Germline-derived CDR1 and CDR2 are SGHTA and FQGNSA. The CDR3 length is 14 residues. Trimming removed 5 bases from V and 3 bases from J; junction bases left unmatched: 6. CDR3 in amino acids: CASSPGGALYEQYF. CDR3 nucleotides: TGTGCCAGCAGCCCGGGAGGGGCCCTCTACGAGCAGTACTTC.

The chain has TRBV4-1 and TRBJ1-5, with a weak D call TRBD1 (5 bases). Germline V CDR1 and CDR2: MGHRA, YSYEKL. The CDR3 loop spans 15 amino acids. The V gene lost 1 base and the J gene lost 4 bases, with 11 bases spanning the gap. CDR3 nucleotides: TGCGCCAGCAGCCAAGGCCAGGGTGGGAATCAGCCCCAGCATTTT. This sequence encodes CASSQGQGGNQPQHF.

CDR3 sequence reads: CASSEISGAGEQYF. CDR3 DNA: TGTGCCAGCAGTGAAATTAGCGGGGCTGGCGAGCAGTACTTC. This chain connects TRBV2 to TRBJ2-7; 8 bases are shared with TRBD2. Trimming removed 2 bases from V and 6 bases from J; junction bases left unmatched: 6. This CDR3 is built from 14 residues. CDR1 SNHLY and CDR2 FYNNEI come from the germline V gene. The entire variable domain, with the rest obtained from reference TRBV2 and TRBJ2-7, is as follows: EPEVTQTPSHQVTQMGQEVILRCVPISNHLYFYWYRQILGQKVEFLVSFYNNEISEKSEIFDDQFSVERPDGSNFTLKIRSTKLEDSAMYFCASSEISGAGEQYFGPGTRLTVT.

The V and J genes are TRBV27 and TRBJ2-7; D gene ambiguous. The CDR3 is 16 amino acids. Trimming removed 1 base at V and 7 bases at J, with 20 bases between. Germline V gives CDR1 MNHEY, CDR2 SMNVEV (reference sequence). The CDR3 DNA sequence: TGTGCCAGCAGTTTATTCAACAGCCAAAAATCGTCTGAGCAGTACTTC. Its translation is CASSLFNSQKSSEQYF.

This clone was seen a few times. The V call is TRBV9, the J call TRBJ2-7; 7 bases agree with TRBD2. With V trimmed by 0 bases and J by 7 bases, 1 base remained unmatched. Germline V lookup: CDR1 SGDLS, CDR2 YYNGEE. CDR3 size: 12 residues. As DNA, the CDR3 is TGTGCCAGCAGCGTAGAGCGGGGAGAGCAGTACTTC. The encoded protein is CASSVERGEQYF.

The genes are TRBV9 and TRBJ2-3; D is ambiguous. The CDR3 runs 13 residues. Germline V gene lookup returns CDR1 SGDLS and CDR2 YYNGEE. The V end lost 8 bases, the J end lost 0 bases, and 10 bases lay between the germline ends. CDR3 DNA sequence: TGTGCCAGTGAAGAGACTAGCACAGATACGCAGTATTTT. It yields the protein CASEETSTDTQYF.

In its sample, this clone was seen once. The chain uses TRBV5-1 and TRBJ2-5; D not certain. The CDR3 runs to 13 residues. Germline CDR1 and CDR2: SGHRS and YFSETQ. V lost 3 bases to trimming and J lost 5 bases, with 11 bases between them. DNA for the CDR3: TGCGCCAGCAGCTCAAACCCCCGGGAGACCCAGTACTTC. It specifies CASSSNPRETQYF.

The chain combines TRBV7-3 with TRBJ1-2; no firm D call. Germline V CDR1 and CDR2: SGHTA, FQGTGA. This CDR3 comprises 14 residues. Trimming left V 1 base short and J 5 bases short, with 11 bases between. The CDR3 spells CASSLNAGDYGYTF. The CDR3 DNA sequence: TGTGCCAGCAGCTTAAATGCAGGTGATTATGGCTACACCTTC.

J is TRBJ2-6 and V is TRBV11-2; a weak D match, TRBD2 (5 bases). Germline CDR1 and CDR2: SGHAT and FQNNGV. The germline V and J ends were trimmed by 2 bases and 0 bases, with 8 bases remaining between them. The CDR3 runs to 16 residues. The CDR3 coding sequence is TGTGCCAGCAGCTTAAAACTAGGCTCTGGGGCCAACGTCCTGACTTTC. Its translation: CASSLKLGSGANVLTF.

Comment on this clone: Compared with germline, one end of the junction differs, possibly owing to a read error. J is TRBJ2-5 and V is TRBV7-7; D gene ambiguous. This CDR3 is built from 13 residues. Per germline, CDR1 SSHAT and CDR2 FNYEAQ (reference sequence). The CDR3 coding sequence is TGTGCTAGCAGCCGCGGCGCCGAAGAGACCCAGTACTTC. Protein product: CASSRGAEETQYF.

V and J are TRBV30 and TRBJ2-7; 8 bases are shared with TRBD2. The J segment lost 6 bases and the V segment lost 3 bases, leaving 13 bases of the junction unmatched. The germline CDR1 and CDR2 sequences are GTSNPN and SVGIG (reference sequence). CDR3 length equals 15 residues. This CDR3 reads CAWSGGAGGSLEQYF. The CDR3 DNA reads as TGTGCCTGGAGCGGGGGTGCGGGGGGCTCCCTCGAGCAGTACTTC.

The rearrangement joins TRBV3-1 (or the pseudogene TRBV3-2) to TRBJ2-3, with TRBD2 identical over 7 bases. CDR1 is LGHDT and CDR2 is YNNKEL in the germline V gene (reference sequence). The CDR3 spans 16 residues. J lost 1 base, V lost 2 bases, and 6 bases had no gene match. The CDR3 region has the DNA TGTGCCAGCAGCCAAAGAGGGACTATCCGCACAGATACGCAGTATTTT. Residues: CASSQRGTIRTDTQYF.

The rearrangement links TRBV5-4 to TRBJ2-7; a possible D gene is TRBD2 (6 bases). Trimming removed 8 bases at V and 4 bases at J, with 19 bases between. The CDR3 totals 14 residues. Germline lookup yields CDR1 SGHNT and CDR2 YYREEE (reference sequence). CDR3 sequence reads: CARIFGRGPYEQYF. The DNA of the CDR3 is TGTGCCAGGATCTTTGGGCGGGGACCTTACGAGCAGTACTTC.

The CDR3 loop is CASSTQRPGETQYF. For the CDR3, the DNA is TGTGCCAGCAGTACCCAGCGCCCCGGGGAGACCCAGTACTTC. This chain joins TRBV2 and TRBJ2-5; D call uncertain. This CDR3 region has 14 residues. The germline CDR1 and CDR2 sequences are SNHLY and FYNNEI. Deletions cut 5 bases from V and 5 bases from J, with 15 bases between.